These 25 T cell receptor beta chains came from one sample sequenced in a study of blood T cell repertoires in COVID-19. TCRdb's table, derived via immunoSEQ multiplex PCR, lists solely in-frame clones and lacks some. This sample yields around 190,000 clones, of which 70% to 90% are seen a single time; roughly a sixth belongs to the top ten. Sequenced: peripheral blood. The receptors come from a man between 50 and 59 years old with COVID-19, enrolled during active disease.

The V gene is TRBV9, the J gene TRBJ2-3; no clear D. Trimming took off 4 bases at V and 0 bases at J, with 9 bases between the two ends. Germline CDR1 is SGDLS and CDR2 is YYNGEE. This CDR3 comprises 14 residues. The CDR3 sequence is CASSSRSSTDTQYF. In DNA, the CDR3 is TGTGCCAGCAGCTCCCGGTCTAGCACAGATACGCAGTATTTT.

V usage is TRBV3-1 (or the pseudogene TRBV3-2) and J usage is TRBJ2-7; 9 bases are shared with TRBD2. There are 14 residues in the CDR3. CDR1 is LGHDT and CDR2 is YNNKEL in the germline V gene (reference sequence). V lost 6 bases, J lost 3 bases, and 6 bases stayed unmatched. The CDR3 loop reads CASSLERGDYEQYF. DNA of the CDR3: TGTGCCAGCAGTCTAGAGCGGGGGGACTACGAGCAGTACTTC.

The V and J genes are TRBV27 and TRBJ1-6; D gene unclear. The CDR3 contains 16 residues. The V and J ends lost 6 bases and 0 bases respectively, with 12 bases between them. CDR1 MNHEY and CDR2 SMNVEV come from the germline V gene (reference sequence). Here the CDR3 DNA reads TGTGCCAGCAGCAAAGACATCAGCTCCTATAATTCACCCCTCCACTTT. Its protein product is CASSKDISSYNSPLHF.

V is TRBV6-6 and J is TRBJ1-1; D may be TRBD1 (5 bases). V lost 2 bases and J lost 6, with 10 bases in between. Germline V gene sequence: CDR1 MNHNY, CDR2 SVGAGI (reference sequence). The length of the CDR3 is 13 residues. The CDR3 sequence is CASSYTKGPEAFF. As DNA, the CDR3 is TGTGCCAGCAGTTACACCAAGGGGCCTGAAGCTTTCTTT.

About this clone: This sample also contains other DNA sequences that code for the same CDR3. The chain uses TRBV27 and TRBJ2-1; unclear D gene. Germline V CDR1 and CDR2: MNHEY, SMNVEV (reference sequence). CDR3 length: 13 amino acids. Trimming removed 2 bases from V and 4 bases from J, with 6 bases in between. CDR3 sequence reads: CASSLGLYNEQFF. The CDR3 DNA sequence: TGTGCCAGCAGTTTAGGCCTTTACAATGAGCAGTTCTTC.

The sample holds one count of this clone. The rearrangement uses TRBV2 and TRBJ1-1; D is unresolved. Trimming removed 8 bases from V and 1 base from J, with 11 bases in between. The CDR3 spans 13 residues. CDR1 is SNHLY and CDR2 is FYNNEI in the germline V gene. CDR3 nucleotides: TGTGCCAGCCCCGGGAAGGGGAACACTGAAGCTTTCTTT. This encodes CASPGKGNTEAFF.

The J gene is TRBJ2-2, the V gene TRBV29-1; 12 bases agree with TRBD2. The CDR3 length is 15 residues. The V segment lost 4 bases and the J segment 2 bases; nucleotides outside the gene matches: 2. Germline V CDR1 and CDR2: SQVTM, ANQGSEA. The CDR3 DNA follows: TGCAGCGTTGGGACTAGCGGGGTCAACACCGGGGAGCTGTTTTTT. It codes for CSVGTSGVNTGELFF.

V usage is TRBV25-1 and J usage is TRBJ1-6, with D hard to call. Trimming took 2 bases from V and 5 from J, leaving 7 bases between them. Germline loops: CDR1 MGHDK, CDR2 SYGVNS. This CDR3 is 14 amino acids long. The CDR3 loop is CASSEAIDNSPLHF. In DNA, the CDR3 is TGTGCCAGCAGTGAAGCTATCGATAATTCACCCCTCCACTTT. The full variable domain, in which reference TRBV25-1 and TRBJ1-6 provide the parts outside the CDR3, is EADIYQTPRYLVIGTGKKITLECSQTMGHDKMYWYQQDPGMELHLIHYSYGVNSTEKGDLSSESTVSRIRTEHFPLTLESARPSHTSQYLCASSEAIDNSPLHFGNGTRLTVT.

V is TRBV6-5 and J is TRBJ1-6, with 8 bases that match TRBD1. V lost 6 bases, J lost 10 bases, and 11 bases stayed unmatched. CDR1 and CDR2 (germline): MNHEY, SVGAGI. The CDR3 totals 15 residues. The CDR3: CASRGMTGVGSPLHF. CDR3 sequence (DNA): TGTGCCAGCAGAGGCATGACAGGGGTTGGGTCACCCCTCCACTTT.

The genes are TRBV30 and TRBJ1-2; the D gene is possibly TRBD1 (6 bases). The V gene lost 2 bases and the J gene lost 4 bases, with 11 bases spanning the gap. CDR3 length equals 13 residues. Looked up from germline, CDR1 is GTSNPN and CDR2 is SVGIG (reference sequence). CDR3 protein: CAWSRQEIYGYTF. The CDR3 region has the DNA TGTGCCTGGAGTCGACAGGAGATCTATGGCTACACCTTC.

This chain joins TRBV18 and TRBJ1-1; 9 bases are shared with TRBD1. This CDR3 is built from 17 residues. Germline CDR1 is KGHSH and CDR2 is LQKENI. After removal of 4 bases from V and 0 bases from J, the junction contained 9 bases not matched to a gene. CDR3 coding DNA: TGTGCCAGCTCACGAACCGGGACAGGGAGAATGAACACTGAAGCTTTCTTT. This encodes CASSRTGTGRMNTEAFF.

This rearrangement joins TRBV3-1 (or the pseudogene TRBV3-2) to TRBJ1-2, with 9 bases aligning to TRBD1. Per the germline V gene, CDR1 is LGHDT and CDR2 is YNNKEL (reference sequence). V shed 4 bases, J shed 3 bases, and the junction held 6 bases outside the gene matches. The length of the CDR3 is 15 residues. CDR3 in amino acids: CASSLRDREDYGYTF. The CDR3 bases are TGTGCCAGCAGCCTTAGGGACAGGGAGGACTATGGCTACACCTTC.

This clone was seen more than once but under ten times. The V gene is TRBV19, the J gene TRBJ1-2; TRBD1 agrees at 8 bases. The V gene's germline CDR1 is LNHDA and CDR2 SQIVND (reference sequence). This CDR3 spans 16 amino acids. V lost 5 bases and J lost 2; bases outside the gene matches: 10. The CDR3 DNA reads as TGTGCCAGTAGTCCTGAAGCCAGGGGGCGGAACTATGGCTACACCTTC. It encodes CASSPEARGRNYGYTF.

The chain's CDR3 is CASSISGSPTGNTIYF. The CDR3 DNA follows: TGTGCCAGTAGTATCTCCGGGTCCCCGACGGGAAACACCATATATTTT. This chain uses TRBV19 with TRBJ1-3; D is unresolved. Germline CDR1 and CDR2: LNHDA and SQIVND (reference sequence). The CDR3 covers 16 residues. Deletions cut 3 bases from V and 4 bases from J, with 16 bases between. The variable domain in full, completed from reference TRBV19 and TRBJ1-3, reads DGGITQSPKYLFRKEGQNVTLSCEQNLNHDAMYWYRQDPGQGLRLIYYSQIVNDFQKGDIAEGYSVSREKKESFPLTVTSAQKNPTAFYLCASSISGSPTGNTIYFGEGSWLTVV.

The V call is TRBV15, the J call TRBJ2-7; the match to TRBD1 covers 9 bases. Germline lookup yields CDR1 LNHNV and CDR2 YYDKDF (reference sequence). The V gene end was trimmed by 5 bases and the J gene end by 6 bases; junction bases not matched to a gene: 14. The CDR3 totals 16 residues. CDR3 in amino acids: CATSAQLLTGGGEQYF. In DNA, the CDR3 is TGTGCCACCAGCGCCCAACTTCTGACAGGGGGGGGCGAGCAGTACTTC.

This chain joins TRBV7-9 and TRBJ2-1; TRBD2 aligns across 9 bases. CDR1 is SEHNR, CDR2 FQNEAQ, per germline (reference sequence). The CDR3 covers 13 residues. The junction had 1 base not matched to a gene; V was cut back by 4 bases and J by 6 bases. CDR3 nucleotides: TGTGCCAGCAGCTCGGGACTAGCCAATGAGCAGTTCTTC. It specifies CASSSGLANEQFF.

This chain connects TRBV28 to TRBJ1-2; D is unresolved. The CDR3 spans 14 residues. V lost 1 base to trimming and J lost 4 bases, with 10 bases between them. CDR1 and CDR2 from the germline V gene are MDHEN and SYDVKM. In DNA, the CDR3 is TGTGCCAGCAGTTTATCGGGGAGGGTCTATGGCTACACCTTC. This sequence encodes CASSLSGRVYGYTF.

This chain joins TRBV7-9 and TRBJ1-2, with 7 bases that match TRBD1. Germline V gives CDR1 SEHNR, CDR2 FQNEAQ (reference sequence). CDR3 size: 18 residues. The trim removed 2 bases at V and 8 bases at J, leaving 20 bases unmatched. In nucleotides, the CDR3 is TGTGCCAGCAGCTTAAGAAGGGAAGACAGGGCGCTTGCGGGAGGCTACACCTTC. As protein: CASSLRREDRALAGGYTF.

This clone occurred a few times. The chain joins TRBV19 to TRBJ1-5; D is possibly TRBD1 (5 bases). V lost 4 bases and J lost 4, with 11 bases in between. This CDR3 has 14 amino acids. In germline, CDR1 is LNHDA, CDR2 SQIVND (reference sequence). The CDR3 here is CASSRNRGNQPQHF. Here the CDR3 DNA reads TGTGCCAGTAGTAGGAATAGGGGAAATCAGCCCCAGCATTTT.

This chain joins TRBV30 and TRBJ1-2; 8 bases match TRBD1. There are 15 residues in the CDR3. CDR1 is GTSNPN, CDR2 SVGIG, per germline (reference sequence). The trim removed 6 bases at V and 7 bases at J, leaving 16 bases unmatched. The CDR3 here is CACTTTGQGAAGYTF. For the CDR3, the DNA is TGTGCCTGTACAACAACTGGGCAGGGGGCGGCTGGCTACACCTTC.

The chain carries TRBV6-2 or TRBV6-3 and TRBJ1-5; TRBD1 matches 8 bases. The CDR3 runs 17 residues. Germline V gene lookup returns CDR1 MNHEY and CDR2 SVGEGT. V was clipped by 5 bases and J by 2 bases; unmatched bases: 11. The CDR3 bases are TGTGCCAGCAGTACCTGGACAGGGCTTCGGGGCAATCAGCCCCAGCATTTT. It codes for CASSTWTGLRGNQPQHF.

V is TRBV11-2 and J is TRBJ2-1; 8 nucleotides agree with TRBD1. Trimming at V came to 4 bases and at J to 2 bases, leaving 4 bases not matched to a gene. Germline-derived CDR1 and CDR2 are SGHAT and FQNNGV. The CDR3 covers 15 residues. CDR3 in DNA: TGTGCCAGCAGCTCAATGGGACAGGCCTACAATGAGCAGTTCTTC. It yields the protein CASSSMGQAYNEQFF.

This chain uses TRBV6-5 with TRBJ2-7; 11 nucleotides match TRBD2. Germline V gives CDR1 MNHEY, CDR2 SVGAGI. V shed 2 bases and J 2 bases; nucleotides not matched to a gene: 5. CDR3 size: 16 residues. The CDR3 here is CASSYLTSGDPYEQYF. CDR3 coding DNA: TGTGCCAGCAGTTACCTGACTAGCGGGGATCCCTACGAGCAGTACTTC.

This chain joins TRBV7-2 and TRBJ1-2; D not resolved. Germline V gene sequence: CDR1 SGHTA, CDR2 FQGNSA. CDR3 size: 13 residues. V shed 5 bases and J shed 7 bases, with 14 bases lying between them. The CDR3 spells CASSAAASGGYTF. The CDR3 DNA is TGTGCCAGCAGCGCGGCAGCGAGTGGTGGCTACACCTTC. Drawing the rest from reference TRBV7-2 and TRBJ1-2, the complete variable domain is GAGVSQSPSNKVTEKGKDVELRCDPISGHTALYWYRQSLGQGLEFLIYFQGNSAPDKSGLPSDRFSAERTGGSVSTLTIQRTQQEDSAVYLCASSAAASGGYTFGSGTRLTVV.

This chain joins TRBV2 and TRBJ2-1, with TRBD2 matching 8 bases. This CDR3 has 15 amino acids. Germline CDR1 and CDR2: SNHLY and FYNNEI. The ends lost 2 bases at V and 4 bases at J; junction bases unmatched: 4. CDR3 loop: CASSESGGGYNEQFF. CDR3 bases: TGTGCCAGCAGTGAAAGCGGGGGTGGGTACAATGAGCAGTTCTTC.